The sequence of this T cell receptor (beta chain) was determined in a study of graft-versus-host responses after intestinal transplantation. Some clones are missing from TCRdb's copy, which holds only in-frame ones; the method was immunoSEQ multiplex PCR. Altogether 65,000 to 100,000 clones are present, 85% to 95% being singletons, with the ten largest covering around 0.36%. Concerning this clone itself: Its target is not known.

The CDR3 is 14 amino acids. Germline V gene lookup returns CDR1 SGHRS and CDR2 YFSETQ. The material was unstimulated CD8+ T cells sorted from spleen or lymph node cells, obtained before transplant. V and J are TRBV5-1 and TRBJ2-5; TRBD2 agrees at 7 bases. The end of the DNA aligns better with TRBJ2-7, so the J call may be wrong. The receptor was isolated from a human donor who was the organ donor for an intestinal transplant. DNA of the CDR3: TGCGCCAGCAGCTTGAACCCGGGGGGCTACGAGCAGTACTTC. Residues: CASSLNPGGYEQYF.